This T cell receptor (beta chain) was observed in a study of T cell repertoires in cytomegalovirus infection (dated by TCRdb to the late 2010s). Study-wide context: Donor HLA type was relevant to the analysis, because carriage of CMV infection together with the matching HLA type was indicated by public TCR beta signatures. Findings and caveats that apply to the study as a whole: The ex vivo response was dominated by HLA-C-restricted CMV-specific TCR beta clonotypes, and the single most frequent clonotype in two of eight donors was supplied by these HLA-C-restricted clonotypes. In both this cohort and an independent cohort of some 350 donors, the cumulative frequency of public TCR beta family members distinguished carriers of CMV infection plus the relevant HLA type.

As to this clonotype: Which antigen it targets is not known. Per-nucleotide qualities are absent, and no much larger clonotype sits a single base away.

The V and J ends are trimmed by 5 bases and 6 bases, leaving 17 bases between them. Reading the germline V gene (reference sequence) gives CDR1 DFQATT and CDR2 SNEGSKA. The CDR3 contains 14 residues, cysteine and phenylalanine counted. The sequence is cut down to CDR3 DNA, 42 bases in frame from base 1. Reads for this sample came from an Illumina HiSeq 1500. The public reads were run again by TCRdb, first through fastp at Q25 and then through MiXCR, and only productive beta chains were kept. Each CDR3 protein gets just one entry, which takes the most common genes and DNA from the rows behind it. The sample has around 280,000 distinct CDR3 sequences on record, 12% to 15% of them singletons. About 10% of the sample lies in the top ten.

The source of this sequence is a human donor in good health (CMV status not recorded). Some clones in this sample may be carry-over from other donors' samples. Sequenced material: PBMCs. Rearrangement joined TRBV20-1 to TRBJ2-1; the D region possibly corresponds to TRBD2 (5 bases align). The CDR3 in this case is CSALGDLTPNEQFF. Here is the DNA: TGCAGTGCTCTGGGAGACCTCACCCCCAATGAGCAGTTCTTC.